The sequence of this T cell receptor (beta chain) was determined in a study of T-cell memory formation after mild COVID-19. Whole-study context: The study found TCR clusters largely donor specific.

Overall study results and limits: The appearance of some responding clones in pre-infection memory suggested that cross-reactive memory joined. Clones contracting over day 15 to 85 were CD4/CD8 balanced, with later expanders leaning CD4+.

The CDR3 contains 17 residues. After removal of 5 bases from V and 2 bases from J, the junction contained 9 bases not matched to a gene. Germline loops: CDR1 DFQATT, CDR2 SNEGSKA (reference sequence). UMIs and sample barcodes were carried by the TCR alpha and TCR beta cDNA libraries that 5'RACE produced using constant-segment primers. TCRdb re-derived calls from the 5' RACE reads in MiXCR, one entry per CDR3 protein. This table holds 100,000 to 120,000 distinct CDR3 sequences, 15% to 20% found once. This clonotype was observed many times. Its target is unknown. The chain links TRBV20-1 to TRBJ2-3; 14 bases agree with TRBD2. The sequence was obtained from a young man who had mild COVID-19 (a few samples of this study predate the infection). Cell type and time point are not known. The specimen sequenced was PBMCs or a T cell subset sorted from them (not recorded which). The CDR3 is CSAEPGLAGALTDTQYF. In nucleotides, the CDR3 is TGCAGTGCTGAACCGGGACTAGCGGGGGCCCTCACAGATACGCAGTATTTT.